The rows below give T cell receptor beta chains drawn from one sample of a study of T cells after yellow fever vaccination. TCRdb reprocessed the 5' RACE reads via MiXCR and lists one record per CDR3 protein. The sample contains a few hundred thousand distinct CDR3 sequences, approximately 8% of which appear only once. Sequences were derived from PBMCs, sampled roughly 45 days after the first yellow fever vaccination. Every receptor here comes from a man aged 18 to 29 who received the YFV17D yellow fever vaccine. Each CDR3 is given with its conserved first and last residue. A D gene is named only where the DNA matches it firmly. Clone sizes are given selectively: once, few, many, or a class where the clone is expanded.

j_gene	abundance	d_gene	v_gene	CDR3nt	CDR3aa
TRBJ2-6	NA	TRBD2	TRBV4-2	TGTGCCAGCAGCCAAGAAGCGGGGGTCGGGGCCAACGTCCTGACTTTC	CASSQEAGVGANVLTF
TRBJ2-1	NA	NA	TRBV27	TGTGCCAGCAGTTTGGTTGCGGCGGGAAAAGCCTACAATGAGCAGTTCTTC	CASSLVAAGKAYNEQFF
TRBJ1-2	few	NA	TRBV7-2	TGTGCCAGCAGCCCTGACCCCGGGCGGTTACACTATGGCTACACCTTC	CASSPDPGRLHYGYTF
TRBJ1-2	many	TRBD1	TRBV7-2	TGTGCCAGCAGCTTAGGACAGGGCTATGGCTACACCTTC	CASSLGQGYGYTF
TRBJ2-2	NA	TRBD2	TRBV5-1	TGCGCCAGCAGGGAACTAGCGGAGACCGGGGAGCTGTTTTTT	CASRELAETGELFF
TRBJ1-6	NA	NA	TRBV2	TGTGCCAGCAGTGAAGAAAAAGGGGGGCCACCCCTCCACTTT	CASSEEKGGPPLHF
TRBJ2-2	few	TRBD1	TRBV10-3	TGTGCCATCAGTGACAGGGGGCGAAGGGTCGGGGAGCTGTTTTTT	CAISDRGRRVGELFF
TRBJ1-1	few	NA	TRBV5-1	TGCGCCAGCAGCTTGGTTGTAGGGGTCAGGCCTGAAGCTTTCTTT	CASSLVVGVRPEAFF
TRBJ2-7	few	NA	TRBV7-9	TGTGCCAGCAGCTTAGGGGTGAGGGAGCAGTACTTC	CASSLGVREQYF
TRBJ2-1	many	NA	TRBV14	TGTGCCAGCAGCCCCCTTGGGTGGGGGCTGGATGAGCAGTTCTTC	CASSPLGWGLDEQFF
TRBJ2-7	few	TRBD2	TRBV5-4	TGTGCCAGCCGGAGGACGGGAGGAAGCTCCTACGAGCAGTACTTC	CASRRTGGSSYEQYF
TRBJ1-5	few	TRBD1	TRBV23-1	TGCGCCAGCAGTCAATCGGGGCGACAGGGGAGTAGCAATCAGCCCCAGCATTTT	CASSQSGRQGSSNQPQHF
TRBJ2-4	NA	TRBD2	TRBV6-6	TGTGCCAGCAGCCGGGGAGCGGGGAACATTCAGTACTTC	CASSRGAGNIQYF
TRBJ2-2	few	NA	TRBV28	TGTGCCAGCAGTTCGGGGCTCCGGGAGCTGTTTTTT	CASSSGLRELFF
TRBJ2-4	NA	NA	TRBV12-3/TRBV12-4	TGTGCCAGCCCCCCGGGGTGGAGCGCCTTAGCCAAAAACATTCAGTACTTC	CASPPGWSALAKNIQYF
TRBJ2-3	NA	NA	TRBV29-1	TGCAGCTCCCGGAGTGGGGTGCGCACAGATACGCAGTATTTT	CSSRSGVRTDTQYF
TRBJ1-4	few	NA	TRBV20-1	TGCAGTGCTAGAGATGGGGGCGCGGGCACTAATGAAAAACTGTTTTTT	CSARDGGAGTNEKLFF
TRBJ2-5	NA	TRBD1	TRBV12-3/TRBV12-4	TGTGCCAGCAGTGGGACAGTGACTATAGAGACCCAGTACTTC	CASSGTVTIETQYF
TRBJ2-5	many	NA	TRBV5-6	TGTGCCAGCAGCCCTGGAGGGGGTACGGAGACCCAGTACTTC	CASSPGGGTETQYF
TRBJ2-7	many	NA	TRBV21-1	TGTGCCAGCAGCAACGGGCGTTCCTACGAGCAGTACTTC	CASSNGRSYEQYF
TRBJ2-1	few	TRBD2	TRBV7-3	TGTGCCAGCAGCCCCGGGGTAGCGGGGGGGGATGAGCAGTTCTTC	CASSPGVAGGDEQFF
TRBJ1-5	few	NA	TRBV15	TGTGCCACTTCGACAGATTCTCCGGCCCAGCATTTT	CATSTDSPAQHF
TRBJ2-1	many	TRBD2	TRBV20-1	TGCAGTGCCTCCGGGACTAGCGGGGTCGTGGGACTGTTCTTC	CSASGTSGVVGLFF
TRBJ1-2	many	NA	TRBV12-3/TRBV12-4	TGTGCCAGCAGCTTGGGCTCCGGCTATGGCTACACCTTC	CASSLGSGYGYTF
TRBJ1-2	NA	NA	TRBV7-2	TGTGCCAGCAGCCCGGACGGGGGGTACGGCTACACCTTC	CASSPDGGYGYTF
TRBJ2-7	few	TRBD1	TRBV7-9	TGTGCCAGCAGCACACCGGGACAGAACTACGAGCAGTACTTC	CASSTPGQNYEQYF
TRBJ1-1	many	NA	TRBV12-3/TRBV12-4	TGTGCCAGCATCTTGGGAGGGGTCTCCACTGAAGCTTTCTTT	CASILGGVSTEAFF
TRBJ2-3	few	TRBD1	TRBV7-6	TGTGCCAGCAGCGGCGGGACAGGGAGCACAGATACGCAGTATTTT	CASSGGTGSTDTQYF
TRBJ2-5	few	TRBD1	TRBV7-2	TGTGCCAGCAGCCCTACAGGGGTCGGGGATCAAGAGACCCAGTACTTC	CASSPTGVGDQETQYF
TRBJ1-2	many	NA	TRBV5-1	TGCGCCAGCAGCTTGGAAACACCTAACTATGGCTACACCTTC	CASSLETPNYGYTF
TRBJ2-1	few	TRBD1	TRBV4-1	TGCGCCAGCAGCCACCGGACAGGGGACAATGAGCAGTTCTTC	CASSHRTGDNEQFF
TRBJ2-1	NA	NA	TRBV2	TGTGCCAGCCTACAGGGTTCCTACAATGAGCAGTTCTTC	CASLQGSYNEQFF
TRBJ1-1	few	NA	TRBV10-3	TGTGCCACCCTAAGCCCCCCGGGGTCTGAAGCTTTCTTT	CATLSPPGSEAFF
TRBJ2-7	few	NA	TRBV4-3	TGCGCCAGCAGCCAAGATGTGAGGGGAGTTGCGTCCGAGCAGTACTTC	CASSQDVRGVASEQYF
TRBJ2-1	few	TRBD1	TRBV5-1	TGCGCCAGCTCCGGCGGGACAGGGGCCTCCAATGAGCAGTTCTTC	CASSGGTGASNEQFF
TRBJ1-2	few	TRBD1	TRBV7-9	TGTGCCAGCAGCATGGGACAGGGGGTCCCCTATGGCTACACCTTC	CASSMGQGVPYGYTF
TRBJ2-7	NA	TRBD2	TRBV12-3/TRBV12-4	TGTGCCAGCAGTTTTTCTGGGAGGGAGACCTACGAGCAGTACTTC	CASSFSGRETYEQYF
TRBJ1-2	many	NA	TRBV4-1	TGCGCCAGCAGCCCAGATGGGGGGACTTTTGGCTACACCTTC	CASSPDGGTFGYTF
TRBJ2-5	many	NA	TRBV27	TGTGCCAGCAGTTCGGGGGTTGGAGAGACCCAGTACTTC	CASSSGVGETQYF
TRBJ1-1	few	TRBD1	TRBV9	TGTGCCAGCAGCGTAGTGCAGGGGGCATCCGGCACTGAAGCTTTCTTT	CASSVVQGASGTEAFF
TRBJ1-2	few	NA	TRBV5-1	TGCGCCAGCAGGGACAGCTATGGCTACACCTTC	CASRDSYGYTF
TRBJ2-1	NA	NA	TRBV6-1	TGTGCCAGCCGAACCAGTCTAGCTAGGTCATACAATGAGCAGTTCTTC	CASRTSLARSYNEQFF
TRBJ2-3	few	NA	TRBV4-3	TGCGCCAGCAGCCCCCGGGGGGCCGGCACAGATACGCAGTATTTT	CASSPRGAGTDTQYF
TRBJ2-1	few	TRBD1	TRBV4-1	TGCGCCAGCAGCCTGTATTTAGGGACAGGGGGTGATGAGCAGTTCTTC	CASSLYLGTGGDEQFF
TRBJ1-6	NA	NA	TRBV7-2	TGTGCCAGCAGCTACCAGGGTCCCTATAATTCACCCCTCCACTTT	CASSYQGPYNSPLHF
TRBJ2-5	once	NA	TRBV6-2/TRBV6-3	TGTGCCAGCAGCCGAGATAATGGGGGGCAGACCCAGTACTTC	CASSRDNGGQTQYF
TRBJ2-1	few	TRBD2	TRBV2	TGTGCCAGCAGTGAAGACGGACTAGCCTCAAATGAGCAGTTCTTC	CASSEDGLASNEQFF
TRBJ1-2	many	TRBD1	TRBV4-3	TGCGCCAGCAGCCAAGCCGACAGGGAGGGCTACACCTTC	CASSQADREGYTF
TRBJ1-4	NA	NA	TRBV5-1	TGCGCCAGCAGCTTAGGACAGATAACTAATGAAAAACTGTTTTTT	CASSLGQITNEKLFF
TRBJ1-1	few	NA	TRBV7-2	TGTGCCAGCAGCTTATATCGGGCGCCGAACACTGAAGCTTTCTTT	CASSLYRAPNTEAFF
TRBJ1-1	few	NA	TRBV7-9	TGTGCCAGCAGCTTATATTTTGGGGGAAACACTGAAGCTTTCTTT	CASSLYFGGNTEAFF
TRBJ1-1	NA	NA	TRBV6-2/TRBV6-3	TGTGCCAGCAGTTACTCCTCCAGGGCAACTGAAGCTTTCTTT	CASSYSSRATEAFF
TRBJ2-3	few	NA	TRBV6-2/TRBV6-3	TGTGCCAGCAGTTTATCTCCAGGGTACCACACAGATACGCAGTATTTT	CASSLSPGYHTDTQYF
TRBJ2-3	few	NA	TRBV7-2	TGTGCCAGCAGCTTATCCCGACTAGGGATAATGGATACGCAGTATTTT	CASSLSRLGIMDTQYF
TRBJ2-5	NA	TRBD1	TRBV7-8	TGTGCCAGCAGCCTGAGGGACAGGGGAAAAGAGACCCAGTACTTC	CASSLRDRGKETQYF